The 14 T cell receptor beta chains in this list originate from one sample, sequenced in a study of regulatory T cells in long-lasting Graves disease. CDR3 regions were amplified by Arm-PCR using iRepertoire HTBI primers to build TCR beta libraries. TCRdb analysed the multiplex PCR reads with MiXCR anew, one entry per CDR3 protein. The sample has a few hundred thousand distinct CDR3 sequences; roughly 25% are singletons. Stated time point: persistent/refractory GD, antithyroid drugs over 5 years with positive TRAb. The authors made the TCR library using RNA they extracted from PBMCs. The sample consisted of peripheral blood mononuclear cells (PBMCs), taken when the disease was refractory, from a patient treated with antithyroid drugs. These receptors were taken from a woman aged 40-49 years with Graves disease.

The chain carries TRBV10-3 and TRBJ2-2; a possible D gene is TRBD1 (5 bases). The CDR3 consists of 16 residues. V lost 0 bases, J lost 1 base, and 9 bases lay in between. CDR1 is ENHRY and CDR2 is SYGVKD in the germline V gene. The CDR3 DNA sequence: TGTGCCATCAGTGAGTCACAGGTTTTGAACACCGGGGAGCTGTTTTTT. Its protein product is CAISESQVLNTGELFF.

The CDR3 protein is CASSSGAQETQYF. The CDR3 coding sequence is TGTGCCAGCAGCTCCGGGGCCCAAGAGACCCAGTACTTC. The chain employs TRBV12-3 or TRBV12-4 and TRBJ2-5; D tentatively fits TRBD1 or TRBD2 (5 bases each). The ends were cut back, 6 bases at V and 1 base at J, with 9 bases in the middle. This CDR3 is built from 13 residues.

V is TRBV7-2 and J is TRBJ1-1; TRBD1 agrees at 7 bases. The V and J ends lost 5 bases and 8 bases, in that order; junction bases with no gene match: 8. The CDR3 runs 13 residues. From germline, CDR1 is SGHTA and CDR2 FQGNSA. CDR3 sequence: CASSPRQGGEAFF. CDR3 DNA: TGTGCCAGCAGCCCCCGACAGGGTGGGGAAGCTTTCTTT.

There are many counts of this clonotype. The chain couples TRBV27 to TRBJ2-7; 12 bases are a match to TRBD2. The CDR3 is 15 amino acids. Germline-derived CDR1 and CDR2 are MNHEY and SMNVEV (reference sequence). J was trimmed by 3 bases and V by 6 bases; bases with no gene match: 6. CDR3 sequence: CASRSGLAGLYEQYF. For the CDR3, the DNA is TGTGCCAGCAGATCCGGACTAGCGGGGCTCTACGAGCAGTACTTC.

The chain recombines TRBV7-9 with TRBJ2-7, with D possibly matching TRBD2 (6 bases). Between the trimmed V and J ends, which lost 5 bases and 1 base, there was a span of 15 bases. The germline CDR1 and CDR2 sequences are SEHNR and FQNEAQ (reference sequence). This CDR3 comprises 15 residues. The CDR3 region is CASSPTPTRSYEQYF. CDR3 DNA: TGTGCCAGCAGCCCTACCCCGACTAGATCCTACGAGCAGTACTTC.

This chain links TRBV5-1 with TRBJ1-1; D is perhaps TRBD1 (5 bases). From germline, CDR1 is SGHRS and CDR2 YFSETQ. This CDR3 comprises 14 residues. V lost 6 bases and J 3 bases, leaving 15 bases between the germline ends. The CDR3 is CASNPGTQYTEAFF. CDR3 DNA sequence: TGCGCCAGCAACCCCGGGACCCAGTACACTGAAGCTTTCTTT.

This clonotype appeared a few times. As DNA, the CDR3 is TGTGCCAGCAGCTCCAGCGGAGGGCGGGAGGGCCCGACAGATACGCAGTATTTT. Residues: CASSSSGGREGPTDTQYF. This sequence joins TRBV11-2 and TRBJ2-3, with 9 bases lining up with TRBD2. The CDR3 consists of 18 residues. The V gene's germline CDR1 is SGHAT and CDR2 FQNNGV. The ends lost 4 bases at V and 3 bases at J; junction bases unmatched: 14.

Concerning this clonotype itself: Possible read error: a much larger clone is one base away. The CDR3 DNA sequence: TGCAGCATCGCCCGCGATGAGGGTTTCCAAGAGACCCGGTACTTC. Protein product: CSIARDEGFQETRYF. This sequence joins TRBV29-1 and TRBJ2-5; D is perhaps TRBD2 (5 bases). Germline CDR1 SQVTM, CDR2 ANQGSEA. CDR3 size: 15 residues.

The V call is TRBV30, the J call TRBJ2-2; a possible D gene is TRBD1 (5 bases). The CDR3 is made up of 13 amino acids. V lost 5 bases to trimming and J lost 4 bases, with 11 bases between them. In germline, CDR1 is GTSNPN, CDR2 SVGIG (reference sequence). The CDR3 loop reads CAWAVGATGELFF. CDR3 DNA: TGTGCCTGGGCCGTAGGGGCCACCGGGGAGCTGTTTTTT. Variable domain in full (rest from reference TRBV30 and TRBJ2-2): SQTIHQWPATLVQPVGSPLSLECTVEGTSNPNLYWYRQAAGRGLQLLFYSVGIGQISSEVPQNLSASRPQDRQFILSSKKLLLSDSGFYLCAWAVGATGELFFGEGSRLTVL.

This clonotype has at least ten counts. The V gene is TRBV27, the J gene TRBJ1-5, with D uncertain. CDR3 length: 12 amino acids. The V and J ends lost 0 bases and 6 bases respectively, with 3 bases between them. In germline, CDR1 is MNHEY, CDR2 SMNVEV (reference sequence). CDR3 region: CASSLSSQPQHF. The DNA of the CDR3 is TGTGCCAGCAGTTTATCGAGTCAGCCCCAGCATTTT.

For this clonotype: This may stem from a read error, because a much larger clone lies one nucleotide away. The chain carries TRBV7-9 and TRBJ2-5; D unresolved. Germline V gene sequence: CDR1 SEHNR, CDR2 FQNEAQ (reference sequence). The CDR3 totals 14 residues. The CDR3 here is CASGLTVYQETQYF. CDR3 coding DNA: TGTGCCAGCGGCTTAACGGTGTACCAAGAGACCCAGTACTTC.

As regards this clonotype: This may be a read error: a much more frequent sequence differs by one nucleotide. The chain recombines TRBV2 with TRBJ2-2, with unresolved D. CDR3 length: 13 residues. Germline assignment: CDR1 SNHLY and CDR2 FYNNEI. V lost 5 bases and J lost 3, with 7 bases in between. The CDR3 is CASSRQHTGELFF. As DNA, the CDR3 is TGTGCCAGCAGTCGGCAGCACACCGGGGAGCTGTTTTTT.

Ten or more counts support this clonotype. The CDR3 DNA is TGTGCCAGCAGTTTATGGGGAGGGGAAGAGACCCAGTACTTC. Translating it yields CASSLWGGEETQYF. The rearrangement uses TRBV27 and TRBJ2-5; the match to TRBD2 covers 7 bases. Germline CDR1 MNHEY, CDR2 SMNVEV (reference sequence). The CDR3 is 14 amino acids. After removal of 1 base from V and 3 bases from J, the junction contained 2 bases not matched to a gene.

Points on this clonotype: A much larger clone differs from this one at a single base, so this may be a read error. The chain employs TRBV9 and TRBJ2-5, with D unclear. The CDR3 length is 15 residues. The germline CDR1 and CDR2 sequences are SGDLS and YYNGEE. DNA of the CDR3: TGTGCCGGCAGCGTAGGCAGGCCGTACCAAGAGACCCAGTACTTC. This translates into CAGSVGRPYQETQYF.